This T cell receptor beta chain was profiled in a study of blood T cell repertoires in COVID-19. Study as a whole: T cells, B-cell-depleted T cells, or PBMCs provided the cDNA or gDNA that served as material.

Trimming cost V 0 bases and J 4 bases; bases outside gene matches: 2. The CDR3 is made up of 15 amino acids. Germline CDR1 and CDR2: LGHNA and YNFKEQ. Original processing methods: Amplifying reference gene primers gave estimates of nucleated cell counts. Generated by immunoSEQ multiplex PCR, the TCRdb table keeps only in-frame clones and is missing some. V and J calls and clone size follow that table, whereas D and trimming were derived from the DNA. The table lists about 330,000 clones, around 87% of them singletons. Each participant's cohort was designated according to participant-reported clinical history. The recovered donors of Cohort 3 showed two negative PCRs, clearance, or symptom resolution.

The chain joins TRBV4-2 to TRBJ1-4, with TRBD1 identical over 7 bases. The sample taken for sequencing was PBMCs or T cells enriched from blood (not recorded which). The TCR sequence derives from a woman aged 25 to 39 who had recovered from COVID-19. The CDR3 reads CASSQDRGSNEKLFF. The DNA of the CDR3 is TGTGCCAGCAGCCAAGACAGGGGGAGTAATGAAAAACTGTTTTTT.